This T cell receptor (beta chain) originates from a study of cytomegalovirus exposure and HLA in healthy donors. The study's findings and limits: Subsequent analysis found a tendency for first-cohort TCR clusters to co-occur within the 90 to 150 validation repertoires. Generally TCR sequences proved uncommon, though certain public TCRs appeared in numerous donors. Per published reports, the classifier diagnosed cytomegalovirus status with high specificity and sensitivity.

This clone is medium-sized within its sample. No antigen is known for it. Here immunoSEQ multiplex PCR was the method, and the copy in TCRdb shows in-frame clones only, minus some. The sample consists of about 43,000 clones, about 93% of them appearing once. The donors were members of the validation cohort, which comprised 90 to 150 subjects and was separate from the first cohort of roughly 700 subjects. This clonotype was obtained from a man between 18 and 29 years old in good health and CMV-seronegative. Material for sequencing was PBMCs.

In DNA form, the CDR3 reads TGCGCCAGCAGCCAAGGTGTCTTTATTAACTCTGGAAACACCATATATTTT. Translating it yields CASSQGVFINSGNTIYF. The J gene is TRBJ1-3, the V gene TRBV4-3; D remains ambiguous. This CDR3 spans 17 amino acids. The V end was cut by 1 base, the J end by 0 bases, with 13 bases between. In germline, CDR1 is LGHNA, CDR2 YSLEER.